This TCR beta chain was obtained from a study of molecular identifiers for immune sequencing clone quantification. Germline V gene lookup returns CDR1 SGHAT and CDR2 FQNNGV. This CDR3 region has 15 residues. Between the trimmed V and J ends, which lost 6 bases and 2 bases, there was a span of 17 bases. Using its own MiXCR run on the PCR reads, TCRdb lists one record per CDR3 protein. The table records about 97,000 distinct CDR3 sequences, 30% to 45% of them present only once. This clonotype was seen a few times. The chain employs TRBV11-2 and TRBJ2-7; D is possibly TRBD1 or TRBD2 (5 bases each). The sequence derives from a human donor in good health. Some libraries in this study had Jurkat cell RNA spiked in. Sequenced sample: naive CD8+ T cells from blood, with Jurkat cell RNA spiked in. Documented subset: FACS-sorted CD8+CD4-CCR7+CD45RA+ naive T cells. The CDR3 DNA reads TGTGCCAGCAGTCCCGTCGGGACGGCTACCTACGAGCAGTACTTC. It translates to CASSPVGTATYEQYF.